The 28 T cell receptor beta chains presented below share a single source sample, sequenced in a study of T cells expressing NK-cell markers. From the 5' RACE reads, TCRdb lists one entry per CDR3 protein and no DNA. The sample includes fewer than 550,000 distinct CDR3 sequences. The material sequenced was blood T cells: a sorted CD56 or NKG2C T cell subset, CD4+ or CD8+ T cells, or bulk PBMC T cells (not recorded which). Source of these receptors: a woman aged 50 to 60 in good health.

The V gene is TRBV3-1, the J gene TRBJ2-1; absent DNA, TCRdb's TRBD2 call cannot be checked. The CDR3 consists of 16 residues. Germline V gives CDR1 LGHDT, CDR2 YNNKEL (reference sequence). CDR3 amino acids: CASSQYGTWSYNEQFF.

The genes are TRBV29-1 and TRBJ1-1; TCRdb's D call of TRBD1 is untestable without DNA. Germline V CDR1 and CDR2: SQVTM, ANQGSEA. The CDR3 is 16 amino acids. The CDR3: CSVGGGLRFMNTEAFF. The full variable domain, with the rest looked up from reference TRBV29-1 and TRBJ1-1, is SAVISQKPSRDICQRGTSLTIQCQVDSQVTMMFWYRQQPGQSLTLIATANQGSEATYESGFVIDKFPISRPNLTFSTLTVSNMSPEDSSIYLCSVGGGLRFMNTEAFFGQGTRLTVV.

The CDR3 region is CASSYDGAGNQPQHF. The chain has TRBV6-2 or TRBV6-3 and TRBJ1-5; the D call of TRBD1 rests on TCRdb alone, since no DNA is present to check it. This CDR3 contains 15 residues. Germline lookup yields CDR1 MNHEY and CDR2 SVGEGT.

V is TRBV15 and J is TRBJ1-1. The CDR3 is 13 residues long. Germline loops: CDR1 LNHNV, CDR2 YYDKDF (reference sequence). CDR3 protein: CATSREGLIPAFF. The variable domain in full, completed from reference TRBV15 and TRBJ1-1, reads DAMVIQNPRYQVTQFGKPVTLSCSQTLNHNVMYWYQQKSSQAPKLLFHYYDKDFNNEADTPDNFQSRRPNTSFCFLDIRSPGLGDTAMYLCATSREGLIPAFFGQGTRLTVV.

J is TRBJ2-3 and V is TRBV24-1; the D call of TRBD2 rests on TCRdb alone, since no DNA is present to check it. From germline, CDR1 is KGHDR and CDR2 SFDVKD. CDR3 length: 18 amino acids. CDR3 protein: CATSDRGRGTSGRDTQYF.

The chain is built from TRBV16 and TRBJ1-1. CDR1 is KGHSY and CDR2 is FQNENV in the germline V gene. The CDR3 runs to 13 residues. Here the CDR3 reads CASSQSGNTEAFF.

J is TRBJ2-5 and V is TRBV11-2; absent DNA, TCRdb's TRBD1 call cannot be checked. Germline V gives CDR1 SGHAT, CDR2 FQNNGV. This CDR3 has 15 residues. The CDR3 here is CASSKNRGKGETQYF.

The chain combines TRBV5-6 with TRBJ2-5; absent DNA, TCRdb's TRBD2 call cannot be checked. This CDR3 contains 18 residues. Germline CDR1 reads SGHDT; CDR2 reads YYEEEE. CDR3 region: CASSDRLGLAGVKETQYF. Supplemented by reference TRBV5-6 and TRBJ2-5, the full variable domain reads DAGVTQSPTHLIKTRGQQVTLRCSPKSGHDTVSWYQQALGQGPQFIFQYYEEEERQRGNFPDRFSGHQFPNYSSELNVNALLLGDSALYLCASSDRLGLAGVKETQYFGPGTRLLVL.

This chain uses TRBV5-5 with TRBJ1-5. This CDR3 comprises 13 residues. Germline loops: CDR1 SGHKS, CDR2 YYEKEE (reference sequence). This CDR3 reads CASSWDSGPPQHF.

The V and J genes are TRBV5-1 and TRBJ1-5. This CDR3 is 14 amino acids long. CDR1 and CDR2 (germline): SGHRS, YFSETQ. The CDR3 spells CASSLGDFGQPQHF.

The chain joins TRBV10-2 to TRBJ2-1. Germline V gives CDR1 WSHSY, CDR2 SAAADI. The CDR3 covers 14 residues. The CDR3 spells CVSSLDVTYNEQFF.

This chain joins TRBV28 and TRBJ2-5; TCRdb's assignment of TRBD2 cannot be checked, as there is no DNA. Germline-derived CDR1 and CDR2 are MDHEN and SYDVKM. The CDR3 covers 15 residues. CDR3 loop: CASSRKVLAPETQYF.

The CDR3 region is CAIRGLAPSTDTQYF. The chain couples TRBV10-3 to TRBJ2-3; with no DNA, the TCRdb D assignment of TRBD2 cannot be verified. This CDR3 region has 15 residues. Germline CDR1 reads ENHRY; CDR2 reads SYGVKD.

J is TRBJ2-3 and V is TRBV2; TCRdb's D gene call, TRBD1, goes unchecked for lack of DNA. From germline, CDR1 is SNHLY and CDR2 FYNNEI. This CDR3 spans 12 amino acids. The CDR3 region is CASSASTVAQYF.

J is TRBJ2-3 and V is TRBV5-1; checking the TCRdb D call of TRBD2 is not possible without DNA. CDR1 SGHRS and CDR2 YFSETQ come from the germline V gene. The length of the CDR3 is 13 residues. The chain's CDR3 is CASSEEALHTQYF.

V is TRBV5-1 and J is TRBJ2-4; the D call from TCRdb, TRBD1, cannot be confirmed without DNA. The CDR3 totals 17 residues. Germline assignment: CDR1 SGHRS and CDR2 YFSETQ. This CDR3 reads CASSQTPGLGTKNIQYF.

CDR3 loop: CASSSGLGPNTGELFF. The J gene is TRBJ2-2, the V gene TRBV5-1; checking the TCRdb D call of TRBD2 is not possible without DNA. CDR3 length: 16 amino acids. The germline V gene encodes CDR1 SGHRS and CDR2 YFSETQ. Filled out from reference TRBV5-1 and TRBJ2-2, the complete variable domain reads KAGVTQTPRYLIKTRGQQVTLSCSPISGHRSVSWYQQTPGQGLQFLFEYFSETQRNKGNFPGRFSGRQFSNSRSEMNVSTLELGDSALYLCASSSGLGPNTGELFFGEGSRLTVL.

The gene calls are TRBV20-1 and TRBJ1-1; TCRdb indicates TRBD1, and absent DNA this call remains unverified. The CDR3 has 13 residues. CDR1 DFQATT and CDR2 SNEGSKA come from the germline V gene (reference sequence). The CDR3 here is CSAPRSGGTEAFF.

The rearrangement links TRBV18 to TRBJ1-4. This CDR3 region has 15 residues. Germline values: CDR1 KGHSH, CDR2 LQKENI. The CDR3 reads CASSPPFPVNEKLFF.

The CDR3 protein is CASSLNPGPNVLTF. The chain employs TRBV11-1 and TRBJ2-6; TCRdb calls TRBD1, which cannot be checked without DNA. Looked up from germline, CDR1 is SGHAT and CDR2 is FQDESV (reference sequence). This CDR3 spans 14 amino acids.

CDR3 sequence reads: CSVETGRTQYF. The chain uses TRBV29-1 and TRBJ2-3; TCRdb picks TRBD1, but there is no DNA to check that call. Germline V CDR1 and CDR2: SQVTM, ANQGSEA. This CDR3 has 11 amino acids.

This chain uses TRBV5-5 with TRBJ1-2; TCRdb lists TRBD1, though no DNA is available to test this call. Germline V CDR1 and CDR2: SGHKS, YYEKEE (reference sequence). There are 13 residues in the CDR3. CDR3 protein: CASSNGQGFGYTF.

The chain's CDR3 is CASSLGGILYSYNEQFF. This chain connects TRBV27 to TRBJ2-1. The CDR3 is 17 residues long. CDR1 MNHEY and CDR2 SMNVEV come from the germline V gene (reference sequence).

CDR3: CASGLGGTSYTF. J is TRBJ1-2 and V is TRBV12-5; TCRdb's assignment of TRBD1 cannot be checked, as there is no DNA. This CDR3 has 12 amino acids. Germline V gives CDR1 LGHNT, CDR2 FRNRAP. Combining the CDR3 with reference TRBV12-5 and TRBJ1-2 gives the whole variable domain DARVTQTPRHKVTEMGQEVTMRCQPILGHNTVFWYRQTMMQGLELLAYFRNRAPLDDSGMPKDRFSAEMPDATLATLKIQPSEPRDSAVYFCASGLGGTSYTFGSGTRLTVV.

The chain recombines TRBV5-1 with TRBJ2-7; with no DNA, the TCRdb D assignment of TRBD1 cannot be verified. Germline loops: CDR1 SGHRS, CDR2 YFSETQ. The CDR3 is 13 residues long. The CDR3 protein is CASSLGSLYEQYF.

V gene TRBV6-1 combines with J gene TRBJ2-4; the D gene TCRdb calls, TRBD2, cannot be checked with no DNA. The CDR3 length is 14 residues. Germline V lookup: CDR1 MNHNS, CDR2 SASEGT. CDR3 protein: CASDPRGYGNIQYF.

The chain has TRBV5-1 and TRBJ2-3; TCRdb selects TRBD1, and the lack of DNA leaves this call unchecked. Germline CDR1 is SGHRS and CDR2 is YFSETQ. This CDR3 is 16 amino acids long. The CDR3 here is CASSLKGAGGTDTQYF. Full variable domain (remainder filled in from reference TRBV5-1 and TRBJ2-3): KAGVTQTPRYLIKTRGQQVTLSCSPISGHRSVSWYQQTPGQGLQFLFEYFSETQRNKGNFPGRFSGRQFSNSRSEMNVSTLELGDSALYLCASSLKGAGGTDTQYFGPGTRLTVL.

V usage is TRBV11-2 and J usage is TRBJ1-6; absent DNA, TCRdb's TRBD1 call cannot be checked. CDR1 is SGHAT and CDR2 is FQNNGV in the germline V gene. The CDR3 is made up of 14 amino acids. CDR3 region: CASSLGQGLTPLHF.